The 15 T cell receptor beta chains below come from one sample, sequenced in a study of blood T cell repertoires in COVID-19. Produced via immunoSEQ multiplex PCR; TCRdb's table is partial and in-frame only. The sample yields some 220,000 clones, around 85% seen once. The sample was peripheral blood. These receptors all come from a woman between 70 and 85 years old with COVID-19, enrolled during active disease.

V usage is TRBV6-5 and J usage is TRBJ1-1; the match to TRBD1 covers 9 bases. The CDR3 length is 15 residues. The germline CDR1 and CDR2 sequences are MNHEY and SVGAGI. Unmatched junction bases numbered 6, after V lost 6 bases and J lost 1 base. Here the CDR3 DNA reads TGTGCCAGCAGAAGGGACAGGGAGGGGAACACTGAAGCTTTCTTT. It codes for CASRRDREGNTEAFF.

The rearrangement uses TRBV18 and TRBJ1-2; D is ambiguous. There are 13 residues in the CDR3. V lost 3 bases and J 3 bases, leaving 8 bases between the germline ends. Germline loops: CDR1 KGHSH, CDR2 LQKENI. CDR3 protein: CASSPDTYYGYTF. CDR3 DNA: TGTGCCAGCTCACCCGACACCTACTATGGCTACACCTTC.

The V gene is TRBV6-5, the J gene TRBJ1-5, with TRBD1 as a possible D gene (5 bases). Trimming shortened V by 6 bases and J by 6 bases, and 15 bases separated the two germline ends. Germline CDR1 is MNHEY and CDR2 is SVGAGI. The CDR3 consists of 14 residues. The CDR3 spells CASSYGGGAQPQHF. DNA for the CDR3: TGTGCCAGCAGCTACGGGGGAGGCGCTCAGCCCCAGCATTTT.

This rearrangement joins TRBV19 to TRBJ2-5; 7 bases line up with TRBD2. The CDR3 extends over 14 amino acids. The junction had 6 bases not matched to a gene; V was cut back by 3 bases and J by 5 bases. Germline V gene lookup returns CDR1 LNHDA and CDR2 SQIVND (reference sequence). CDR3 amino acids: CASSMVGGEETQYF. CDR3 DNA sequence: TGTGCCAGTAGTATGGTGGGGGGGGAGGAGACCCAGTACTTC.

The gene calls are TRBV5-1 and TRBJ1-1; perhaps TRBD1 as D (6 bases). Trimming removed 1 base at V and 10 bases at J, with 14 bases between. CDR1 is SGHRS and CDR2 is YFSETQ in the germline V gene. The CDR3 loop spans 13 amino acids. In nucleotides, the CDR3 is TGCGCCAGCAGCTTGAGGGGGGGCGAAGTAGCTTTCTTT. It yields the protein CASSLRGGEVAFF.

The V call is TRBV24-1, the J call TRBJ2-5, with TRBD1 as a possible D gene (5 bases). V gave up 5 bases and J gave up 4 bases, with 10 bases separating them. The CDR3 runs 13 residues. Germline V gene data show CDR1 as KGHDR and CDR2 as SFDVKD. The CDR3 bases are TGTGCCACCAGTGTATCAGGGCTAGAGACCCAGTACTTC. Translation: CATSVSGLETQYF.

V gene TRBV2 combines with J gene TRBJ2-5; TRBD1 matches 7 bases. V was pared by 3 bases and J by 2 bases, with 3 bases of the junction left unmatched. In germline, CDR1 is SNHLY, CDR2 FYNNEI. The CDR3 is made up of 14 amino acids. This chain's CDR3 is CASSETGYQETQYF. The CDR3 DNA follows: TGTGCCAGCAGTGAGACAGGGTATCAAGAGACCCAGTACTTC. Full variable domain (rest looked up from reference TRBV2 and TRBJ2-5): EPEVTQTPSHQVTQMGQEVILRCVPISNHLYFYWYRQILGQKVEFLVSFYNNEISEKSEIFDDQFSVERPDGSNFTLKIRSTKLEDSAMYFCASSETGYQETQYFGPGTRLLVL.

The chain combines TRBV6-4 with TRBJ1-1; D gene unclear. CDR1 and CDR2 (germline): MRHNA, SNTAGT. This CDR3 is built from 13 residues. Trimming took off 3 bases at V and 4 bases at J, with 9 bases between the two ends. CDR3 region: CASSEGAGTEAFF. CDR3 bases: TGTGCCAGCAGTGAAGGTGCGGGCACTGAAGCTTTCTTT.

The CDR3 bases are TGTGCCAGCAGCTTACAGGGGCGCATGAACACTGAAGCTTTCTTT. This codes for CASSLQGRMNTEAFF. V usage is TRBV7-9 and J usage is TRBJ1-1; possibly TRBD1 for D (6 bases). Trimming shortened V by 2 bases and J by 0 bases, and 10 bases separated the two germline ends. CDR3 length: 15 amino acids. Germline CDR1 reads SEHNR; CDR2 reads FQNEAQ (reference sequence).

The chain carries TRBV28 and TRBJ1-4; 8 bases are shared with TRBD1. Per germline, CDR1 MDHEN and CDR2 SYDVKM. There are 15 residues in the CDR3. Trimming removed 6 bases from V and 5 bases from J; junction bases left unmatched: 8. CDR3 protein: CASRDTGGQNEKLFF. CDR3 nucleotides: TGTGCCAGCAGAGATACAGGGGGGCAGAATGAAAAACTGTTTTTT.

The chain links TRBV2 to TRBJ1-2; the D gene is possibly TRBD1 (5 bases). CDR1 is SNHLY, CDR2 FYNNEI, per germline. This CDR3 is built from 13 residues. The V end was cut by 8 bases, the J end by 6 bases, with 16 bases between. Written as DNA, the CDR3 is TGTGCCAGCGCTCAGGGTTTTGAGGATGGCTACACCTTC. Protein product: CASAQGFEDGYTF.

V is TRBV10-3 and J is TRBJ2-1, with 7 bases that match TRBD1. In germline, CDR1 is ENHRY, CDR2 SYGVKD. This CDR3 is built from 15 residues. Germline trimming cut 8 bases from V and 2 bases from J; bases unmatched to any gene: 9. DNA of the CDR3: TGTGCCATCGGGGAGACAGGGCGGACCTACAATGAGCAGTTCTTC. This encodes CAIGETGRTYNEQFF.

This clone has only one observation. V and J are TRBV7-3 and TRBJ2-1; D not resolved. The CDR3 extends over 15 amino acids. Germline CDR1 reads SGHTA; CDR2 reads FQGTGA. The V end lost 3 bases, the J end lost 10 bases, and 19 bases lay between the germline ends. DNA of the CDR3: TGTGCCAGCAGCTTGGCGTTGTCAGGCCCATCCGAGCAGTTCTTC. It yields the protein CASSLALSGPSEQFF.

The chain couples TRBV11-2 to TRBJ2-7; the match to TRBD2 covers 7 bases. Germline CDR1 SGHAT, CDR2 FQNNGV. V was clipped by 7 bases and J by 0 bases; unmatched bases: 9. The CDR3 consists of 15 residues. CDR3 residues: CASTKAGLGSYEQYF. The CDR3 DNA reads TGTGCCAGCACCAAAGCCGGACTAGGCTCCTACGAGCAGTACTTC.

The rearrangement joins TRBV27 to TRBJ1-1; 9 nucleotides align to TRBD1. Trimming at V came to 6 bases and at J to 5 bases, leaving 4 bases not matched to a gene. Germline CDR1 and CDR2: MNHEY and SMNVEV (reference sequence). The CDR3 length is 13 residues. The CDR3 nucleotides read TGTGCCAGCAGGGTGACAGGGGGAACTGAAGCTTTCTTT. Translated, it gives CASRVTGGTEAFF.